This entry lists 20 T cell receptor beta chains sequenced from one sample in a study of radiation and T cells in renal cell carcinoma. Time point denoted: blood 2 weeks post-SBRT. Treatment in this sample: 15 Gy SBRT to primary tumor, nephrectomy 4 weeks later. Repertoires were generated with immunoSEQ multiplex PCR, while TCRdb's copy carries only in-frame clones and drops some. The repertoire holds 100,000 to 150,000 clones, with 81% as singletons. The source material was blood, sampled from a patient whose treatment included radiotherapy and nephrectomy. The receptors derive from a man over 45 with renal cell carcinoma.

This rearrangement joins TRBV6-5 to TRBJ2-4, with D uncertain. Germline assignment: CDR1 MNHEY and CDR2 SVGAGI. The CDR3 runs 16 residues. Trimming pared 2 bases from V and 7 bases from J, leaving 18 bases between. The CDR3 reads CASSYGHRHPWNIQYF. CDR3 sequence (DNA): TGTGCCAGCAGTTACGGGCACCGCCATCCCTGGAACATTCAGTACTTC.

Remarks on this clone: The sample holds other DNA sequences that translate to the same CDR3. This chain connects TRBV9 to TRBJ2-7; TRBD2 agrees at 9 bases. CDR1 SGDLS and CDR2 YYNGEE come from the germline V gene. The V segment lost 2 bases and the J segment 2 bases; nucleotides outside the gene matches: 2. The CDR3 is 14 amino acids. The CDR3 protein is CASSVGGGAYEQYF. CDR3 bases: TGTGCCAGCAGCGTTGGCGGGGGGGCCTACGAGCAGTACTTC.

This clone was found once. The chain uses TRBV7-3 and TRBJ1-2, with 8 bases fitting TRBD1. The V gene end was trimmed by 5 bases and the J gene end by 8 bases; junction bases not matched to a gene: 7. CDR1 is SGHTA and CDR2 is FQGTGA in the germline V gene. The CDR3 length is 13 residues. In nucleotides, the CDR3 is TGTGCCAGCAGCACGCCGACAGGGGAAGGCTACACCTTC. It yields the protein CASSTPTGEGYTF.

The J gene is TRBJ2-7, the V gene TRBV7-2; tentative D call: TRBD2 (5 bases). The CDR3 covers 12 residues. Germline CDR1 and CDR2: SGHTA and FQGNSA. V was shortened by 2 bases and J by 7 bases, with 9 bases between the two germline ends. DNA of the CDR3: TGTGCCAGCAGCTTATTAGCGCGGGAGCAGTACTTC. Translated: CASSLLAREQYF.

This clone showed up just a few times. The genes are TRBV2 and TRBJ1-2; no definite D call. Germline V gene sequence: CDR1 SNHLY, CDR2 FYNNEI. This CDR3 comprises 15 residues. V lost 1 base to trimming and J lost 6 bases, with 15 bases between them. Here the CDR3 reads CASSEGHGVLDGYTF. CDR3 DNA: TGTGCCAGCAGTGAAGGGCACGGGGTATTGGATGGCTACACCTTC.

The chain is built from TRBV5-4 and TRBJ2-5; 15 positions agree with TRBD2. Germline CDR1 is SGHNT and CDR2 is YYREEE (reference sequence). The CDR3 length is 19 residues. The trim removed 0 bases at V and 2 bases at J, leaving 8 bases unmatched. CDR3 in DNA: TGTGCCAGCAGCTTGGGCGGGACTAGCGGGGGGAGTAGGCAAGAGACCCAGTACTTC. Translated, it gives CASSLGGTSGGSRQETQYF.

The CDR3 DNA sequence: TGTGCCAGTAATGGGCAGGGTTTTGCTAACTATGGCTACACCTTC. Translated: CASNGQGFANYGYTF. J is TRBJ1-2 and V is TRBV19, with D possibly matching TRBD1 (5 bases). The CDR3 is made up of 15 amino acids. Trimming shortened V by 7 bases and J by 0 bases, and 15 bases separated the two germline ends. Germline loops: CDR1 LNHDA, CDR2 SQIVND (reference sequence). Based on the CDR3 plus reference TRBV19 and TRBJ1-2, the full variable domain is DGGITQSPKYLFRKEGQNVTLSCEQNLNHDAMYWYRQDPGQGLRLIYYSQIVNDFQKGDIAEGYSVSREKKESFPLTVTSAQKNPTAFYLCASNGQGFANYGYTFGSGTRLTVV.

This rearrangement joins TRBV28 to TRBJ2-7; perhaps D is TRBD1 or TRBD2 (6 bases each). CDR1 and CDR2 (germline): MDHEN, SYDVKM. V was cut by 3 bases and J by 11 bases, with 23 bases left in between. The CDR3 has 15 amino acids. CDR3 protein: CASSFEGGTFRAEYF. CDR3 nucleotides: TGTGCCAGCAGTTTCGAGGGGGGAACCTTCAGGGCGGAGTACTTC.

The chain's CDR3 is CASSEFMRRQGTQYF. CDR3 nucleotide sequence: TGTGCCAGCAGTGAATTTATGCGACGGCAGGGGACCCAGTACTTC. This chain uses TRBV2 with TRBJ2-5; tentative D call: TRBD1 (5 bases). Trimming cost V 2 bases and J 7 bases, with 17 bases left between them. CDR1 SNHLY and CDR2 FYNNEI come from the germline V gene. CDR3 length equals 15 residues.

The rearrangement uses TRBV28 and TRBJ1-5, with D possibly matching TRBD1 (5 bases). V was pared by 6 bases and J by 5 bases, with 8 bases between. Germline values: CDR1 MDHEN, CDR2 SYDVKM. The CDR3 totals 12 residues. The CDR3 nucleotides read TGTGCCAGCAGGAGGGGAGATCAGCCCCAGCATTTT. Amino acid sequence: CASRRGDQPQHF.

This clone has only a few counts. The V and J genes are TRBV30 and TRBJ1-5, with a weak D call TRBD1 (5 bases). Trimming took 5 bases from V and 7 from J, leaving 15 bases between them. CDR3 length equals 13 residues. Germline loops: CDR1 GTSNPN, CDR2 SVGIG (reference sequence). CDR3 loop: CAWAQGPNQPQHF. CDR3 nucleotide sequence: TGTGCCTGGGCCCAGGGTCCTAACCAGCCCCAGCATTTT.

The chain has TRBV6-1 and TRBJ1-2; the D is unclear. Germline CDR1 reads MNHNS; CDR2 reads SASEGT. The V end lost 7 bases, the J end lost 6 bases, and 21 bases lay between the germline ends. The length of the CDR3 is 15 residues. This CDR3 reads CASTKTFRAMNGYTF. DNA of the CDR3: TGTGCCAGCACTAAAACCTTTAGGGCCATGAATGGCTACACCTTC.

The chain carries TRBV7-6 and TRBJ2-7; D perhaps matches TRBD1 (6 bases). Germline loops: CDR1 SGHVS, CDR2 FNYEAQ. There are 15 residues in the CDR3. Between the trimmed V and J ends, which lost 1 base and 2 bases, there was a span of 12 bases. CDR3 nucleotides: TGTGCCAGCAGCTTAGAGCAGGGGAGCGCCTACGAGCAGTACTTC. It is translated as CASSLEQGSAYEQYF.

This chain joins TRBV19 and TRBJ2-7; maybe TRBD1 (6 bases). Germline assignment: CDR1 LNHDA and CDR2 SQIVND (reference sequence). The CDR3 sequence is 14 residues long. V lost 2 bases and J lost 0, with 8 bases in between. The CDR3 sequence is CASSIRTDSYEQYF. DNA for the CDR3: TGTGCCAGTAGTATACGGACAGACTCCTACGAGCAGTACTTC.

The rearrangement joins TRBV30 to TRBJ1-2, with 7 bases aligning to TRBD1. The trim removed 1 base at V and 4 bases at J, leaving 6 bases unmatched. The CDR3 extends over 14 amino acids. Germline V lookup: CDR1 GTSNPN, CDR2 SVGIG (reference sequence). CDR3 loop: CAWSAGQATYGYTF. The CDR3 region has the DNA TGTGCCTGGAGTGCCGGACAGGCTACCTATGGCTACACCTTC.

The chain recombines TRBV7-2 with TRBJ1-4, with unresolved D. CDR3 length: 16 residues. Trimming stripped 4 bases from V and 0 bases from J, with 12 bases between. CDR1 SGHTA and CDR2 FQGNSA come from the germline V gene. The CDR3 region is CASSSEPEATNEKLFF. CDR3 in DNA: TGTGCCAGCAGCTCCGAACCGGAGGCAACTAATGAAAAACTGTTTTTT.

The chain combines TRBV6-6 with TRBJ1-2, with D maybe TRBD1 (5 bases). V lost 2 bases to trimming and J lost 1 base, with 11 bases between them. The CDR3 has 15 residues. CDR1 MNHNY and CDR2 SVGAGI come from the germline V gene (reference sequence). Here the CDR3 reads CASSYGRVDNYGYTF. The CDR3 DNA reads as TGTGCCAGCAGTTACGGCAGGGTCGATAACTATGGCTACACCTTC.

The chain recombines TRBV7-3 with TRBJ2-1; D gene uncertain. This CDR3 region has 15 residues. The germline CDR1 and CDR2 sequences are SGHTA and FQGTGA. Trimming cost V 1 base and J 5 bases, with 12 bases left between them. The CDR3 sequence: CASSLMGGTNNEQFF. Here the CDR3 DNA reads TGTGCCAGCAGCTTAATGGGTGGCACCAACAATGAGCAGTTCTTC.

The gene calls are TRBV6-5 and TRBJ2-7, with D possibly TRBD1 on 6 matching bases. CDR1 and CDR2 (germline): MNHEY, SVGAGI. V lost 7 bases, J lost 1 base, and 14 bases lay in between. This CDR3 is built from 14 residues. The CDR3 spells CASTPTGGSYEQYF. In nucleotides, the CDR3 is TGTGCCAGCACGCCGACAGGCGGTTCCTACGAGCAGTACTTC.

The V and J genes are TRBV5-1 and TRBJ2-3; 11 nucleotides agree with TRBD2. The J segment lost 4 bases and the V segment lost 4 bases, leaving 11 bases of the junction unmatched. The length of the CDR3 is 17 residues. From germline, CDR1 is SGHRS and CDR2 YFSETQ. CDR3: CASSPLKTSGTADTQYF. As DNA, the CDR3 is TGCGCCAGCAGCCCACTAAAGACTAGCGGGACTGCAGATACGCAGTATTTT. The full variable domain, in which reference TRBV5-1 and TRBJ2-3 provide the parts outside the CDR3, is KAGVTQTPRYLIKTRGQQVTLSCSPISGHRSVSWYQQTPGQGLQFLFEYFSETQRNKGNFPGRFSGRQFSNSRSEMNVSTLELGDSALYLCASSPLKTSGTADTQYFGPGTRLTVL.